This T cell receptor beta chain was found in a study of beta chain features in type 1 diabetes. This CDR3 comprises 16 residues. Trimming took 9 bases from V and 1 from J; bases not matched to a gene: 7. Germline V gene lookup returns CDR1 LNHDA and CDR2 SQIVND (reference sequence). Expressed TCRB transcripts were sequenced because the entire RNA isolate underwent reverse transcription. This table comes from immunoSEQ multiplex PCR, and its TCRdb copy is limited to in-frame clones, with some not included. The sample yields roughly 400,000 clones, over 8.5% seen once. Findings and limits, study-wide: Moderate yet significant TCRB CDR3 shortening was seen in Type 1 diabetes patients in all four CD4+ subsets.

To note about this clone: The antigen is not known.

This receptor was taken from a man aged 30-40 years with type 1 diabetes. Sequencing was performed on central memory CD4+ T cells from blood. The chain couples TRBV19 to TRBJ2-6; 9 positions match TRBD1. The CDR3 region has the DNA TGTGCCAGCCGGGACAGGGATCAATCTGGGGCCAACGTCCTGACTTTC. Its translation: CASRDRDQSGANVLTF.